One and the same sample provided the 24 T cell receptor beta chains below, sequenced in a study of CD8 T cells in ankylosing spondylitis. Study-wide results and limits: What seemed typical of ankylosing spondylitis blood was a TCR beta motif built from 7 or 8 highly homologous variants.

TCRdb reanalysed the 5' RACE reads using MiXCR and keeps one entry per CDR3 protein. The table lists approximately 540,000 distinct CDR3 sequences, 10% to 15% of them singletons, with over 6.5% in the top ten. These receptors are not linked to any known antigen. The sequenced material came from blood, either unsorted or a sorted T cell fraction (not recorded which). The receptor set was obtained from a male donor with ankylosing spondylitis.

The chain joins TRBV2 to TRBJ2-5; TRBD1 might be the D (6 bases). V was clipped by 10 bases and J by 1 base, with 16 bases between them. The germline CDR1 and CDR2 sequences are SNHLY and FYNNEI. The CDR3 loop spans 14 amino acids. CDR3: CANSGQPPQETQYF. The CDR3 DNA reads TGTGCCAACTCAGGACAGCCCCCCCAAGAGACCCAGTACTTC. Full variable domain (rest looked up from reference TRBV2 and TRBJ2-5): EPEVTQTPSHQVTQMGQEVILRCVPISNHLYFYWYRQILGQKVEFLVSFYNNEISEKSEIFDDQFSVERPDGSNFTLKIRSTKLEDSAMYFCANSGQPPQETQYFGPGTRLLVL.

V gene TRBV29-1 combines with J gene TRBJ2-3; D call uncertain. V was clipped by 3 bases and J by 4 bases, with 8 bases between them. The CDR3 length is 12 residues. Germline V gene sequence: CDR1 SQVTM, CDR2 ANQGSEA. This CDR3 is CSVEVNPDTQYF. CDR3 nucleotides: TGCAGCGTTGAGGTCAACCCAGATACGCAGTATTTT.

This clonotype came up a few times. J is TRBJ2-5 and V is TRBV20-1, with TRBD1 matching over 7 bases. Germline CDR1 reads DFQATT; CDR2 reads SNEGSKA (reference sequence). J gave up 5 bases and V 5 bases, and 8 bases lay outside the gene matches. The CDR3 has 13 residues. The CDR3 coding sequence is TGCAGTGCTTTAGGGGGCGGTCCGGAGACCCAGTACTTC. Encoded protein: CSALGGGPETQYF.

There are a few counts of this clonotype. The chain couples TRBV5-1 to TRBJ2-7, with D unresolved. Germline V CDR1 and CDR2: SGHRS, YFSETQ. V was trimmed by 0 bases and J by 4 bases, leaving 8 bases between them. This CDR3 has 13 residues. The CDR3 nucleotides read TGCGCCAGCAGCTTGGAAGCTGCGTACGAGCAGTACTTC. Translating it yields CASSLEAAYEQYF.

This clonotype was seen ten or more times. This sequence joins TRBV12-3 or TRBV12-4 and TRBJ1-5; D remains unclear. CDR3 size: 12 residues. Trimming shortened V by 6 bases and J by 3 bases, and 6 bases separated the two germline ends. The CDR3 DNA reads TGTGCCAGCAGCCCTCCCAATCAGCCCCAGCATTTT. Translated, it gives CASSPPNQPQHF.

This clonotype was seen more than once but under ten times. The CDR3 coding sequence is TGTGCCAGCAGCTCCCTAGCGGGGTTGGATGAGCAGTTCTTC. It codes for CASSSLAGLDEQFF. The chain couples TRBV7-2 to TRBJ2-1, with 9 bases that match TRBD2. CDR3 size: 14 residues. Trimming at V came to 4 bases and at J to 8 bases, leaving 6 bases not matched to a gene. The V gene's germline CDR1 is SGHTA and CDR2 FQGNSA.

V usage is TRBV5-1 and J usage is TRBJ2-3; 7 bases are a match to TRBD2. The germline V gene encodes CDR1 SGHRS and CDR2 YFSETQ. Germline trimming cut 4 bases from V and 8 bases from J; bases unmatched to any gene: 10. CDR3 length: 14 amino acids. CDR3 DNA sequence: TGCGCCAGCAGCACCCCTAGCGGACCCGGTACGCAGTATTTT. It is translated as CASSTPSGPGTQYF. Full variable domain (rest looked up from reference TRBV5-1 and TRBJ2-3): KAGVTQTPRYLIKTRGQQVTLSCSPISGHRSVSWYQQTPGQGLQFLFEYFSETQRNKGNFPGRFSGRQFSNSRSEMNVSTLELGDSALYLCASSTPSGPGTQYFGPGTRLTVL.

In its sample, this clonotype was seen a few times. V usage is TRBV5-1 and J usage is TRBJ2-2, with D possibly being TRBD1 (6 bases). Trimming cost V 3 bases and J 0 bases, with 12 bases left between them. The CDR3 consists of 16 residues. Germline CDR1 SGHRS, CDR2 YFSETQ. In DNA, the CDR3 is TGCGCCAGCAGCTCCAGGACAGCTTCGAACACCGGGGAGCTGTTTTTT. It is translated as CASSSRTASNTGELFF.

This clonotype was seen a handful of times. The chain carries TRBV5-1 and TRBJ1-5; 8 bases match TRBD1. The CDR3 runs 18 residues. The ends lost 4 bases at V and 4 bases at J; junction bases unmatched: 16. The germline CDR1 and CDR2 sequences are SGHRS and YFSETQ. CDR3 amino acids: CASSGPGQGPSVNQPQHF. CDR3 nucleotide sequence: TGCGCCAGCAGCGGTCCAGGACAGGGTCCCTCAGTGAATCAGCCCCAGCATTTT.

A few counts support this clonotype. This chain connects TRBV11-3 to TRBJ1-6; D ambiguous. Germline V gene lookup returns CDR1 SGHNT and CDR2 YENEEA. The CDR3 contains 14 residues. The ends were cut back, 3 bases at V and 7 bases at J, with 10 bases in the middle. This CDR3 is CASSFLGSNSPLHF. The CDR3 DNA follows: TGTGCCAGCAGCTTCCTAGGGTCCAATTCACCCCTCCACTTT.

The chain employs TRBV20-1 and TRBJ2-3, with 10 bases aligning to TRBD2. From germline, CDR1 is DFQATT and CDR2 SNEGSKA (reference sequence). The CDR3 covers 15 residues. Losses at the gene ends were 6 bases for V and 5 bases for J; bases not matched to a gene: 11. CDR3 DNA sequence: TGCAGTGCCCCCCCGTTAGCGGGAGGATTAGATACGCAGTATTTT. Amino acid sequence: CSAPPLAGGLDTQYF.

This sequence joins TRBV19 and TRBJ1-5, with 7 bases fitting TRBD1. From germline, CDR1 is LNHDA and CDR2 SQIVND (reference sequence). This CDR3 is 14 amino acids long. V lost 5 bases and J lost 4; bases outside the gene matches: 5. The CDR3 coding sequence is TGTGCCAGTAGTGTTCGGACAGGAAATCAGCCCCAGCATTTT. Translating it yields CASSVRTGNQPQHF.

This clonotype turned up a few times. This chain joins TRBV15 and TRBJ1-1; D is ambiguous. Germline V CDR1 and CDR2: LNHNV, YYDKDF (reference sequence). The V and J ends lost 0 bases and 1 base respectively, with 9 bases between them. The CDR3 loop spans 15 amino acids. The CDR3 region has the DNA TGTGCCACCAGCAGAGATGGGGATGCGAACACTGAAGCTTTCTTT. Translation gives CATSRDGDANTEAFF. Looking up the rest from reference TRBV15 and TRBJ1-1 gives the full variable domain: DAMVIQNPRYQVTQFGKPVTLSCSQTLNHNVMYWYQQKSSQAPKLLFHYYDKDFNNEADTPDNFQSRRPNTSFCFLDIRSPGLGDTAMYLCATSRDGDANTEAFFGQGTRLTVV.

This clonotype was found a few times. CDR3 residues: CASSLVDGGRSAQYF. The CDR3 bases are TGTGCCAGCAGCCTCGTAGACGGAGGGAGATCGGCGCAGTACTTC. The chain recombines TRBV3-1 with TRBJ2-7; a possible D gene is TRBD2 (6 bases). This CDR3 is built from 15 residues. Per germline, CDR1 LGHDT and CDR2 YNNKEL (reference sequence). The V and J ends lost 4 bases and 9 bases respectively, with 22 bases between them.

This clonotype was seen at least ten times. The chain couples TRBV20-1 to TRBJ1-5; a possible D gene is TRBD1 (5 bases). This CDR3 has 13 residues. Germline V lookup: CDR1 DFQATT, CDR2 SNEGSKA (reference sequence). V shed 3 bases and J shed 5 bases, with 11 bases lying between them. CDR3 protein: CSASHGADQPQHF. The DNA for the CDR3 is TGCAGTGCTAGTCACGGGGCGGATCAGCCCCAGCATTTT.

The chain joins TRBV24-1 to TRBJ2-5; D might be TRBD1 or TRBD2, each matching 5 bases. This CDR3 spans 13 amino acids. V shed 6 bases and J shed 5 bases, with 12 bases lying between them. Germline V gene lookup returns CDR1 KGHDR and CDR2 SFDVKD. CDR3 amino acids: CATSRDVGETQYF. Here the CDR3 DNA reads TGTGCCACCAGTCGGGACGTTGGGGAGACCCAGTACTTC.

The chain links TRBV21-1 to TRBJ2-5; the table's TRBD1 call for D was not verified on the DNA. TRBV21-1 is a documented pseudogene. The CDR3 runs to 16 residues. CDR3 loop: CASSLSTGKMEETQYF. The CDR3 bases are TGTGCCAGCAGCCTTTCCACCGGGAAAATGGAGGAGACCCAGTACTTC.

There are a few counts of this clonotype. This chain uses TRBV20-1 with TRBJ2-3, with a possible D match to TRBD2 (5 bases). The length of the CDR3 is 14 residues. From germline, CDR1 is DFQATT and CDR2 SNEGSKA (reference sequence). The CDR3 DNA sequence: TGCACCGCGTTGGGAAGCGGAAGCACAGATACGCAGTATTTT. It is translated as CTALGSGSTDTQYF.

This chain joins TRBV7-2 and TRBJ2-5, with D possibly called TRBD1 or TRBD2 (5 bases each). V lost 4 bases to trimming and J lost 5 bases, with 11 bases between them. Germline CDR1 reads SGHTA; CDR2 reads FQGNSA. The CDR3 sequence is 13 residues long. The chain's CDR3 is CASSWDVAETQYF. The DNA of the CDR3 is TGTGCCAGCAGCTGGGACGTCGCGGAGACCCAGTACTTC.

This clonotype was observed a few times. The V gene is TRBV7-9, the J gene TRBJ1-2; D not resolved. Trimming took off 5 bases at V and 8 bases at J, with 18 bases between the two ends. The germline CDR1 and CDR2 sequences are SEHNR and FQNEAQ (reference sequence). The CDR3 spans 14 residues. CDR3 bases: TGTGCCAGCAGCCCGATATCTGGAATTGGCGGCTACACCTTC. Translating it yields CASSPISGIGGYTF.

This clonotype was seen many times. The chain uses TRBV20-1 and TRBJ2-4; 7 nucleotides align to TRBD1. Germline loops: CDR1 DFQATT, CDR2 SNEGSKA (reference sequence). The CDR3 totals 13 residues. J lost 0 bases, V lost 8 bases, and 4 bases had no gene match. The CDR3 region is CSQGDLAKNIQYF. As DNA, the CDR3 is TGCAGTCAGGGGGATCTAGCCAAAAACATTCAGTACTTC.

There are a few counts of this clonotype. CDR3 in amino acids: CSVEDWAGEGYTF. CDR3 nucleotides: TGCAGCGTTGAAGATTGGGCAGGGGAAGGCTACACCTTC. The V and J genes are TRBV29-1 and TRBJ1-2, with a weak D call TRBD1 (6 bases). With 0 bases removed from V and 8 bases from J, the gap between germline ends came to 13 bases. Germline CDR1 reads SQVTM; CDR2 reads ANQGSEA. This CDR3 spans 13 amino acids.

This clonotype was seen a few times. CDR3: CASRHDSWSDNEQFF. The CDR3 DNA reads TGTGCCAGCAGACACGATAGCTGGTCCGACAATGAGCAGTTCTTC. The chain has TRBV6-1 and TRBJ2-1, with D uncertain. Trimming cost V 6 bases and J 5 bases, with 17 bases left between them. This CDR3 region has 15 residues. CDR1 and CDR2 from the germline V gene are MNHNS and SASEGT.

In its sample, this clonotype was seen a few times. The rearrangement uses TRBV4-1 and TRBJ1-2; D unclear. Germline V CDR1 and CDR2: MGHRA, YSYEKL. V was trimmed by 0 bases and J by 1 base, leaving 15 bases between them. The CDR3 runs to 17 residues. CDR3 sequence (DNA): TGCGCCAGCAGCCAAGACGACGGGGTAGCCTTTAACTATGGCTACACCTTC. This codes for CASSQDDGVAFNYGYTF.